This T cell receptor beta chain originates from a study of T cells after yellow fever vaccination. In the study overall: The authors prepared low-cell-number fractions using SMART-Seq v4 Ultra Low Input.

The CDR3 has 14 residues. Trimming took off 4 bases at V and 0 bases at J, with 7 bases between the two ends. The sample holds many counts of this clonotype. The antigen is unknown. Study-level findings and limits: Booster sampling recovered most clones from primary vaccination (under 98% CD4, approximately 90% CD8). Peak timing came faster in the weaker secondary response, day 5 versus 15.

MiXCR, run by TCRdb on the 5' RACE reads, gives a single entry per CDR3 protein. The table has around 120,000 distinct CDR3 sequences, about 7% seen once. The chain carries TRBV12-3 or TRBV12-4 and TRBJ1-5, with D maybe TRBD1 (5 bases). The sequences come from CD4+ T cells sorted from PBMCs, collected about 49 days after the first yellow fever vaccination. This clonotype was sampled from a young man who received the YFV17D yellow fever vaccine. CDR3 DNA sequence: TGTGCCAGCAGTTACGGGGGTAGCAATCAGCCCCAGCATTTT. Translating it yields CASSYGGSNQPQHF.